This paragraph reports one TCR beta chain. V dropped 11 bases and J dropped 2 bases, with 16 bases sitting between them. The CDR3 is 13 residues long. Germline V gives CDR1 ENHRY, CDR2 SYGVKD. Quantitative barcoded 5'-RACE was used to prepare TCR beta libraries. TCRdb reanalysed the 5' RACE reads using MiXCR and keeps one entry per CDR3 protein. The data hold around 250,000 distinct CDR3 sequences, with 30% to 40% observed a single time. The record originates from a study of CD8 T cells in ankylosing spondylitis. The material sequenced was blood, either unsorted or a sorted T cell fraction (not recorded which). This sequence was found in a male donor with ankylosing spondylitis or in good health (not recorded which). The chain employs TRBV10-3 and TRBJ2-7; D ambiguous. The CDR3 sequence: CAAGSDNTYEQYF. CDR3 coding DNA: TGTGCCGCAGGTTCCGATAATACCTACGAGCAGTACTTC.